These 26 T cell receptor beta chains were sequenced from one sample in a study of blood T cell repertoires in COVID-19. Some clones are missing from TCRdb's copy, which holds only in-frame ones; the method was immunoSEQ multiplex PCR. The sample consists of some 200,000 clones, around 84% of them appearing once. The sequenced sample consisted of peripheral blood. These receptor sequences come from a woman aged 55 to 70 who had recovered from COVID-19.

The chain has TRBV4-1 and TRBJ2-3, with D possibly matching TRBD2 (7 bases). Per germline, CDR1 MGHRA and CDR2 YSYEKL. V lost 0 bases and J lost 1, with 14 bases in between. The CDR3 spans 17 residues. CDR3 nucleotides: TGCGCCAGCAGCCAAGACCGGGAGGAGGGGGGCACAGATACGCAGTATTTT. As protein: CASSQDREEGGTDTQYF.

The chain carries TRBV3-1 (or the pseudogene TRBV3-2) and TRBJ2-2; 8 bases line up with TRBD1. The germline gives CDR1 LGHDT, CDR2 YNNKEL (reference sequence). CDR3 length: 15 amino acids. Germline trimming cut 4 bases from V and 8 bases from J; bases unmatched to any gene: 9. This chain's CDR3 is CASSLAGGRIGELFF. CDR3 in DNA: TGTGCCAGCAGCCTGGCAGGGGGCCGTATTGGGGAGCTGTTTTTT.

The genes are TRBV7-2 and TRBJ1-3, with 11 bases that match TRBD1. Per germline, CDR1 SGHTA and CDR2 FQGNSA. J was trimmed by 7 bases and V by 2 bases; bases with no gene match: 7. This CDR3 region has 16 residues. CDR3 DNA: TGTGCCAGCAGCTTATGGCCGGGACAGGGGGGGAACACCATATATTTT. Its translation: CASSLWPGQGGNTIYF. Full variable domain (rest looked up from reference TRBV7-2 and TRBJ1-3): GAGVSQSPSNKVTEKGKDVELRCDPISGHTALYWYRQSLGQGLEFLIYFQGNSAPDKSGLPSDRFSAERTGGSVSTLTIQRTQQEDSAVYLCASSLWPGQGGNTIYFGEGSWLTVV.

The V and J genes are TRBV28 and TRBJ2-1; 13 nucleotides line up with TRBD2. Trimming at V came to 5 bases and at J to 4 bases, leaving 11 bases not matched to a gene. Germline CDR1 MDHEN, CDR2 SYDVKM. CDR3 length: 18 residues. CDR3 coding DNA: TGTGCCAGCAGTCCCAGACTAGCGGGGGGTAGACTTTACAATGAGCAGTTCTTC. It is translated as CASSPRLAGGRLYNEQFF.

The rearrangement links TRBV15 to TRBJ2-2; 7 nucleotides align to TRBD2. Trimming cost V 5 bases and J 0 bases; bases outside gene matches: 3. This CDR3 region has 15 residues. The germline V gene has CDR1 LNHNV and CDR2 YYDKDF (reference sequence). CDR3 in amino acids: CATSSGTTNTGELFF. CDR3 DNA: TGTGCCACCAGCTCCGGGACTACGAACACCGGGGAGCTGTTTTTT.

The J gene is TRBJ2-3, the V gene TRBV3-1 (or the pseudogene TRBV3-2), with TRBD2 matching 14 bases. Germline CDR1 is LGHDT and CDR2 is YNNKEL (reference sequence). V was pared by 7 bases and J by 0 bases, with 9 bases of the junction left unmatched. CDR3 size: 18 residues. The CDR3 protein is CASTPRGTSGGSTDTQYF. The CDR3 bases are TGTGCCAGCACCCCCCGGGGGACTAGCGGGGGAAGCACAGATACGCAGTATTTT.

The chain is built from TRBV12-5 and TRBJ2-7; possibly TRBD2 for D (5 bases). With 3 bases removed from V and 0 bases from J, the gap between germline ends came to 24 bases. The CDR3 consists of 19 residues. Germline CDR1 reads LGHNT; CDR2 reads FRNRAP. CDR3 sequence: CASGFPSPPGTELSYEQYF. The CDR3 DNA reads TGTGCTAGTGGTTTTCCCTCACCCCCGGGAACAGAGCTCTCCTACGAGCAGTACTTC.

The gene calls are TRBV5-1 and TRBJ1-2, with a weak D call TRBD1 (5 bases). The CDR3 has 15 amino acids. The germline V and J ends were trimmed by 0 bases and 5 bases, with 14 bases remaining between them. CDR1 and CDR2 from the germline V gene are SGHRS and YFSETQ. The CDR3 protein is CASSLERAGEYGYTF. The CDR3 coding sequence is TGCGCCAGCAGCTTGGAAAGGGCGGGGGAATATGGCTACACCTTC.

The chain couples TRBV5-1 to TRBJ2-5; possibly TRBD1 for D (6 bases). The ends were cut back, 4 bases at V and 2 bases at J, with 9 bases in the middle. The germline CDR1 and CDR2 sequences are SGHRS and YFSETQ. This CDR3 comprises 13 residues. CDR3: CASSHRVQETQYF. CDR3 nucleotides: TGCGCCAGCAGCCACAGGGTACAAGAGACCCAGTACTTC. The full variable domain, with the rest looked up from reference TRBV5-1 and TRBJ2-5, is KAGVTQTPRYLIKTRGQQVTLSCSPISGHRSVSWYQQTPGQGLQFLFEYFSETQRNKGNFPGRFSGRQFSNSRSEMNVSTLELGDSALYLCASSHRVQETQYFGPGTRLLVL.

This rearrangement joins TRBV10-3 to TRBJ1-1; 9 bases fit TRBD1. There are 15 residues in the CDR3. V was clipped by 6 bases and J by 10 bases; unmatched bases: 15. The germline V gene encodes CDR1 ENHRY and CDR2 SYGVKD. The CDR3 sequence is CAISPGTGSLLGAFF. DNA for the CDR3: TGTGCCATCAGCCCCGGGACAGGGAGCCTACTCGGAGCTTTCTTT.

As to this clone: The identical CDR3 is also encoded by other nucleotide sequences in the sample. The rearrangement links TRBV10-3 to TRBJ2-5; D remains ambiguous. The V and J ends lost 0 bases and 5 bases respectively, with 4 bases between them. CDR3 length: 12 residues. The germline gives CDR1 ENHRY, CDR2 SYGVKD. CDR3 residues: CAISESRETQYF. The CDR3 DNA reads as TGTGCCATCAGTGAGTCCAGGGAGACCCAGTACTTC.

The V gene is TRBV30, the J gene TRBJ1-4; no definite D call. This CDR3 has 15 residues. Germline lookup yields CDR1 GTSNPN and CDR2 SVGIG (reference sequence). The V end lost 2 bases, the J end lost 1 base, and 11 bases lay between the germline ends. In DNA, the CDR3 is TGTGCCTGGAGTACATCAACAGTAACTAATGAAAAACTGTTTTTT. It encodes CAWSTSTVTNEKLFF.

V and J are TRBV2 and TRBJ2-7; tentative D call: TRBD1 (6 bases). The CDR3 length is 13 residues. V gave up 4 bases and J gave up 5 bases, with 12 bases separating them. The germline V gene encodes CDR1 SNHLY and CDR2 FYNNEI. CDR3 protein: CASSVNRDHEQYF. CDR3 nucleotide sequence: TGTGCCAGCAGTGTAAACAGGGACCACGAGCAGTACTTC.

The J gene is TRBJ1-2, the V gene TRBV5-1; D is possibly TRBD1 (5 bases). Per germline, CDR1 SGHRS and CDR2 YFSETQ. V lost 5 bases and J 8 bases, leaving 16 bases between the germline ends. The CDR3 has 13 amino acids. The CDR3 loop is CASSNDFQGGYTF. The CDR3 region has the DNA TGCGCCAGCAGTAATGACTTTCAGGGAGGCTACACCTTC.

V is TRBV9 and J is TRBJ1-3; no clear D gene. Germline loops: CDR1 SGDLS, CDR2 YYNGEE. This CDR3 region has 13 residues. Trimming left V 4 bases short and J 0 bases short, with 5 bases between. The CDR3 region has the DNA TGTGCCAGCAGCTTCCGCTCTGGAAACACCATATATTTT. Encoded protein: CASSFRSGNTIYF.

The chain links TRBV7-2 to TRBJ1-2; D is undetermined. This CDR3 comprises 13 residues. The germline V and J ends were trimmed by 5 bases and 0 bases, with 7 bases remaining between them. Germline V lookup: CDR1 SGHTA, CDR2 FQGNSA. The CDR3 nucleotides are TGTGCCAGCAGCCTCCAGTCTAACTATGGCTACACCTTC. Its translation is CASSLQSNYGYTF.

This clone was picked up one time. The genes are TRBV27 and TRBJ2-5; 12 bases match TRBD2. The ends lost 6 bases at V and 4 bases at J; junction bases unmatched: 6. Germline lookup yields CDR1 MNHEY and CDR2 SMNVEV (reference sequence). The CDR3 has 15 residues. In DNA, the CDR3 is TGTGCCAGCAGCCCGACTAGCGGGGGTGGAGAGACCCAGTACTTC. Amino acids: CASSPTSGGGETQYF.

J is TRBJ1-2 and V is TRBV19; 9 bases map to TRBD1. The germline gives CDR1 LNHDA, CDR2 SQIVND (reference sequence). The CDR3 runs to 13 residues. The trim removed 9 bases at V and 7 bases at J, leaving 9 bases unmatched. The CDR3 protein is CASRTQGAAGYTF. Written as DNA, the CDR3 is TGTGCCAGCCGGACACAGGGGGCTGCTGGCTACACCTTC.

The chain uses TRBV4-1 and TRBJ1-2; TRBD1 matches 7 bases. The V gene end was trimmed by 3 bases and the J gene end by 6 bases; junction bases not matched to a gene: 7. The CDR3 consists of 14 residues. Per the germline V gene, CDR1 is MGHRA and CDR2 is YSYEKL. The CDR3, as DNA: TGCGCCAGCAGCCACGACAGGGCCAAAAATGGCTACACCTTC. It yields the protein CASSHDRAKNGYTF.

This chain uses TRBV19 with TRBJ2-1; 9 bases align to TRBD1. V lost 4 bases and J lost 6; bases outside the gene matches: 7. The CDR3 runs to 15 residues. Germline assignment: CDR1 LNHDA and CDR2 SQIVND (reference sequence). The CDR3 DNA is TGTGCCAGTAGTAGGGGGACAGGGAGGAGCAATGAGCAGTTCTTC. It yields the protein CASSRGTGRSNEQFF.

The rearrangement uses TRBV2 and TRBJ2-1; 7 nucleotides match TRBD1. The CDR3 length is 16 residues. The V gene's germline CDR1 is SNHLY and CDR2 FYNNEI. V shed 4 bases, J shed 1 base, and the junction held 7 bases outside the gene matches. In nucleotides, the CDR3 is TGTGCCAGCAGTGGTCGACAGGGAATTTCCTACAATGAGCAGTTCTTC. Its protein product is CASSGRQGISYNEQFF.

The V gene is TRBV5-5, the J gene TRBJ2-7; 7 bases map to TRBD1. Germline V gene sequence: CDR1 SGHKS, CDR2 YYEKEE (reference sequence). The CDR3 runs to 16 residues. V shed 0 bases and J 3 bases; nucleotides not matched to a gene: 9. The CDR3: CASSLVQGDTIYEQYF. CDR3 coding DNA: TGTGCCAGCAGCTTGGTCCAGGGGGACACCATCTACGAGCAGTACTTC.

V is TRBV7-9 and J is TRBJ1-1; TRBD1 aligns across 7 bases. Germline CDR1 and CDR2: SEHNR and FQNEAQ (reference sequence). The CDR3 has 14 residues. V gave up 5 bases and J gave up 0 bases; unmatched junction bases: 3. Written as DNA, the CDR3 is TGTGCCAGCAGCGCGGACAGGTTGAACACTGAAGCTTTCTTT. It yields the protein CASSADRLNTEAFF. Full variable domain (outside the CDR3, taken from reference TRBV7-9 and TRBJ1-1): DTGVSQNPRHKITKRGQNVTFRCDPISEHNRLYWYRQTLGQGPEFLTYFQNEAQLEKSRLLSDRFSAERPKGSFSTLEIQRTEQGDSAMYLCASSADRLNTEAFFGQGTRLTVV.

V gene TRBV7-8 combines with J gene TRBJ2-7; D possibly corresponds to TRBD2 (5 bases). The V end was cut by 5 bases, the J end by 0 bases, with 11 bases between. The CDR3 length is 14 residues. CDR1 SGHVS and CDR2 FQNEAQ come from the germline V gene. In nucleotides, the CDR3 is TGTGCCAGCAGCGGACTTCGGGGCTCCTACGAGCAGTACTTC. It codes for CASSGLRGSYEQYF. Complete variable domain (other parts from reference TRBV7-8 and TRBJ2-7): GAGVSQSPRYKVAKRGQDVALRCDPISGHVSLFWYQQALGQGPEFLTYFQNEAQLDKSGLPSDRFFAERPEGSVSTLKIQRTQQEDSAVYLCASSGLRGSYEQYFGPGTRLTVT.

The chain is built from TRBV18 and TRBJ2-2; maybe TRBD1 (5 bases). CDR1 KGHSH and CDR2 LQKENI come from the germline V gene. This CDR3 comprises 12 residues. Trimming took off 8 bases at V and 8 bases at J, with 12 bases between the two ends. For the CDR3, the DNA is TGTGCCAGCGCCAGGGTAACGGGGGAGCTGTTTTTT. Protein: CASARVTGELFF.

The CDR3 reads CASSPIRGNSETQYF. CDR3 coding DNA: TGTGCCAGCAGCCCTATCAGGGGGAATAGCGAGACCCAGTACTTC. The rearrangement links TRBV14 to TRBJ2-5; 7 bases align to TRBD1. The CDR3 contains 15 residues. From germline, CDR1 is SGHDN and CDR2 FVKESK. V shed 4 bases, J shed 5 bases, and the junction held 10 bases outside the gene matches.